This is a list of T cell receptor beta chains from one sample in a study of blood T cell repertoires in COVID-19. Generated by immunoSEQ multiplex PCR, the TCRdb table keeps only in-frame clones and is missing some. Here the sample spans some 110,000 clones, over 70% being singletons. The specimen sequenced was peripheral blood. The receptors derive from a woman in her 70s with acute or convalescent COVID-19. CDR3s include the opening cysteine and the closing phenylalanine or tryptophan. Fields, in order: clone size, V gene, J gene, D gene, CDR3 protein, CDR3 DNA. The D gene is left open where the match is weak. Clone sizes are given selectively: once, few, many, or a class where the clone is expanded.

.	TRBV7-3	TRBJ2-4	TRBD2	CASSLDHGGDIQYF	TGTGCCAGCAGCTTAGACCACGGGGGGGACATTCAGTACTTC
.	TRBV5-1	TRBJ1-1	.	CASSLLSGDLNTEAFF	TGCGCCAGCAGCTTACTCTCGGGAGACTTGAACACTGAAGCTTTCTTT
few	TRBV19	TRBJ1-1	.	CASSIQVDTEAFF	TGTGCCAGTAGTATCCAAGTAGACACTGAAGCTTTCTTT
once	TRBV7-2	TRBJ2-5	.	CASSLGQPRWETQYF	TGTGCCAGCAGCTTAGGGCAGCCCAGGTGGGAGACCCAGTACTTC
.	TRBV12-2	TRBJ1-1	.	CASRPLGQRRGAKVLRGAFF	TGTGCAAGTCGCCCTCTGGGACAGCGAAGGGGAGCGAAGGTTTTACGCGGAGCTTTCTTT
.	TRBV5-6	TRBJ2-7	.	CASSLGGDFYEQYF	TGTGCCAGCAGTCTTGGCGGGGATTTCTACGAGCAGTACTTC
few	TRBV19	TRBJ2-5	TRBD2	CASSRLAGETQYF	TGTGCCAGTAGTAGGCTAGCGGGGGAGACCCAGTACTTC
.	TRBV12-3/TRBV12-4	TRBJ1-2	.	CASSPSGGYTF	TGTGCCAGCAGTCCCTCGGGGGGCTACACCTTC
.	TRBV4-2	TRBJ2-2	.	CASSPEDGPGSGELFF	TGTGCCAGCAGCCCGGAGGACGGGCCCGGGTCCGGGGAGCTGTTTTTT
.	TRBV5-1	TRBJ2-1	TRBD1	CASSLAGQGNFNEQFF	TGCGCCAGCAGCTTGGCGGGACAGGGTAACTTCAATGAGCAGTTCTTC
.	TRBV28	TRBJ1-2	.	CASSSTQGVLNYGYTF	TGTGCCAGCAGTTCGACTCAGGGCGTCCTTAACTATGGCTACACCTTC
.	TRBV6-2/TRBV6-3	TRBJ2-1	.	CASSPPSFYNEQFF	TGTGCCAGCAGTCCCCCGAGTTTCTACAATGAGCAGTTCTTC
.	TRBV4-2	TRBJ1-6	.	CASSQVGQGTGTLHF	TGTGCCAGCAGCCAAGTCGGGCAGGGCACTGGTACCCTCCACTTT
.	TRBV3-1/TRBV3-2	TRBJ1-5	.	CASSGARNQPQHF	TGTGCCAGCAGCGGAGCACGCAATCAGCCCCAGCATTTT
.	TRBV19	TRBJ2-1	.	CASSISVYIGEQFF	TGTGCCAGTAGTATATCGGTCTACATCGGGGAGCAGTTCTTC
.	TRBV2	TRBJ1-1	.	CASSEARDGTEAFF	TGTGCCAGCAGTGAAGCGAGGGATGGCACTGAAGCTTTCTTT
.	TRBV5-1	TRBJ1-3	.	CASSLAPGASGNTIYF	TGCGCCAGCAGCTTGGCCCCAGGGGCGTCTGGAAACACCATATATTTT
.	TRBV6-6	TRBJ1-1	.	CASSWGETEAFF	TGTGCCAGCAGTTGGGGGGAAACTGAAGCTTTCTTT
.	TRBV7-9	TRBJ1-1	.	CASSLTPNTEAFF	TGTGCCAGCTCTCTTACACCGAACACTGAAGCTTTCTTT
.	TRBV15	TRBJ2-7	.	CATSRPAGTSYEQYF	TGTGCCACCAGCAGACCCGCCGGTACCTCCTACGAGCAGTACTTC
.	TRBV3-1/TRBV3-2	TRBJ1-6	.	CASSLTAEYSPLHF	TGTGCCAGCAGCCTGACAGCCGAATATTCACCCCTCCACTTT
.	TRBV5-1	TRBJ2-5	TRBD2	CASSWGTSDQETQYF	TGCGCCAGCAGCTGGGGGACTAGCGATCAAGAGACCCAGTACTTC
once	TRBV28	TRBJ1-2	.	CASSLGANYGYTF	TGTGCCAGCAGTTTGGGAGCAAACTATGGCTACACCTTC
.	TRBV5-1	TRBJ1-2	.	CASSGDLNGYTF	TGCGCCAGCAGCGGGGACTTAAATGGCTACACCTTC
few	TRBV14	TRBJ1-4	.	CASSQLTEEKLFF	TGTGCCAGCAGCCAACTAACGGAGGAAAAACTGTTTTTT
few	TRBV2	TRBJ2-2	TRBD1	CASSADRGSGELFF	TGTGCCAGCAGCGCGGACAGGGGGAGCGGGGAGCTGTTTTTT
.	TRBV29-1	TRBJ2-7	TRBD1	CSVGGQGNEQYF	TGCAGCGTGGGGGGACAGGGAAACGAGCAGTACTTC
.	TRBV5-1	TRBJ1-1	.	CASSPSKWRETEAFF	TGCGCCAGCAGCCCTTCGAAGTGGAGGGAGACTGAAGCTTTCTTT
.	TRBV11-2	TRBJ2-1	TRBD1	CASSAGQGAWDEQFF	TGTGCCAGCAGCGCCGGACAGGGGGCTTGGGATGAGCAGTTCTTC
few	TRBV11-1	TRBJ2-7	.	CASSEAPDYEQYF	TGTGCCAGCAGCGAGGCTCCAGATTACGAGCAGTACTTC
.	TRBV7-8	TRBJ2-1	TRBD2	CASSRLAGSYNEQFF	TGTGCCAGCAGCAGACTAGCGGGGTCCTACAATGAGCAGTTCTTC
.	TRBV5-1	TRBJ2-3	.	CASTQGSTDTQYF	TGCGCCAGCACTCAGGGAAGCACAGATACGCAGTATTTT
.	TRBV19	TRBJ1-4	.	CASSIGGPGGEKLFF	TGTGCCAGTAGTATCGGCGGACCCGGGGGGGAAAAACTGTTTTTT
.	TRBV2	TRBJ2-2	TRBD1	CASRVGTGLFGELFF	TGTGCCAGCAGGGTTGGGACAGGGCTTTTTGGGGAGCTGTTTTTT
.	TRBV6-1	TRBJ1-4	.	CASSIKLDRKPFF	TGTGCCAGCAGCATTAAGTTGGACAGAAAGCCGTTTTTT
.	TRBV7-2	TRBJ2-2	.	CASSLISGYTGELFF	TGTGCCAGCAGCTTGATCAGCGGTTACACCGGGGAGCTGTTTTTT
.	TRBV9	TRBJ1-4	TRBD1	CASSARTGEGEKLFF	TGTGCCAGCAGCGCCAGGACAGGGGAGGGTGAAAAACTGTTTTTT
.	TRBV19	TRBJ2-3	.	CASSIDREGSQYF	TGTGCCAGTAGTATAGATCGCGAGGGTTCGCAGTATTTT
.	TRBV7-8	TRBJ1-2	.	CASSPRVPGRGRDGYTF	TGTGCCAGCAGCCCCAGGGTTCCCGGGAGAGGAAGAGATGGCTACACCTTC
.	TRBV7-3	TRBJ2-2	.	CASSPYPLASGELFF	TGTGCCAGCAGCCCCTACCCCCTAGCGTCCGGGGAGCTGTTTTTT
.	TRBV6-5	TRBJ1-2	.	CASRSDSIPYGYTF	TGTGCCAGCAGAAGTGACAGCATACCCTATGGCTACACCTTC
.	TRBV28	TRBJ1-5	TRBD1	CASSQFTGGVLLGQPQHF	TGTGCCAGCAGCCAATTCACAGGGGGCGTACTGCTAGGTCAGCCCCAGCATTTT
few	TRBV7-2	TRBJ1-3	.	CASSLARPGNTIYF	TGTGCCAGCAGCTTAGCGCGGCCTGGAAACACCATATATTTT
.	TRBV28	TRBJ2-7	.	CASSWTQGGEEQYF	TGTGCCAGCAGCTGGACTCAGGGCGGGGAAGAGCAGTACTTC
few	TRBV2	TRBJ1-1	.	CASSVSGGPMNTEAFF	TGTGCCAGCAGTGTCTCGGGGGGCCCTATGAACACTGAAGCTTTCTTT
.	TRBV10-3	TRBJ1-1	TRBD1	CAISPGGQGLTEAFF	TGTGCCATCTCCCCCGGGGGACAGGGGCTCACTGAAGCTTTCTTT
.	TRBV9	TRBJ2-5	TRBD1	CASSGGLRDREETQYF	TGTGCCAGCAGCGGCGGGCTCCGGGACAGGGAAGAGACCCAGTACTTC
.	TRBV7-9	TRBJ2-5	.	CASSPNQETQYF	TGTGCCAGCAGCCCGAATCAGGAGACCCAGTACTTC
medium-sized	TRBV27	TRBJ1-5	TRBD1	CASRTGGGSNQPQHF	TGTGCCAGCAGAACAGGGGGAGGAAGCAATCAGCCCCAGCATTTT
.	TRBV7-6	TRBJ2-5	.	CASSPGQLETQYF	TGTGCCAGCAGCCCAGGTCAATTAGAGACCCAGTACTTC
.	TRBV27	TRBJ2-5	.	CASVTEIGGAQETQYF	TGTGCCAGCGTAACGGAGATCGGCGGGGCCCAAGAGACCCAGTACTTC
.	TRBV7-9	TRBJ1-3	.	CASSQRDIPSSGNTIYF	TGTGCCAGCAGTCAACGGGACATTCCTTCCTCTGGAAACACCATATATTTT
.	TRBV29-1	TRBJ1-2	TRBD1	CSVEDHYRGYGYTF	TGCAGCGTTGAAGATCACTACAGGGGATATGGCTACACCTTC
.	TRBV3-1/TRBV3-2	TRBJ2-4	TRBD1	CASSPGQGANIQYF	TGTGCCAGCAGCCCGGGCCAGGGGGCAAACATTCAGTACTTC
.	TRBV7-6	TRBJ2-5	TRBD2	CASAGLAGVWETQYF	TGTGCCAGTGCTGGGCTAGCGGGGGTGTGGGAGACCCAGTACTTC
.	TRBV19	TRBJ1-5	TRBD1	CASSNGQVYQPQHF	TGTGCCAGTAGTAACGGACAGGTTTATCAGCCCCAGCATTTT
.	TRBV7-9	TRBJ2-5	TRBD1	CASSSVMTGEEETQYF	TGTGCCAGCAGCTCTGTTATGACAGGGGAGGAGGAGACCCAGTACTTC
.	TRBV19	TRBJ2-2	TRBD1	CASSERDRRGELFF	TGTGCCAGTAGTGAACGGGACAGAAGGGGGGAGCTGTTTTTT
few	TRBV27	TRBJ1-2	.	CASSTPGGGYTF	TGTGCCAGCAGTACGCCCGGAGGAGGCTACACCTTC
.	TRBV6-6	TRBJ2-5	TRBD1	CASRGDRQETQYF	TGTGCCAGCCGCGGGGACAGGCAAGAGACCCAGTACTTC